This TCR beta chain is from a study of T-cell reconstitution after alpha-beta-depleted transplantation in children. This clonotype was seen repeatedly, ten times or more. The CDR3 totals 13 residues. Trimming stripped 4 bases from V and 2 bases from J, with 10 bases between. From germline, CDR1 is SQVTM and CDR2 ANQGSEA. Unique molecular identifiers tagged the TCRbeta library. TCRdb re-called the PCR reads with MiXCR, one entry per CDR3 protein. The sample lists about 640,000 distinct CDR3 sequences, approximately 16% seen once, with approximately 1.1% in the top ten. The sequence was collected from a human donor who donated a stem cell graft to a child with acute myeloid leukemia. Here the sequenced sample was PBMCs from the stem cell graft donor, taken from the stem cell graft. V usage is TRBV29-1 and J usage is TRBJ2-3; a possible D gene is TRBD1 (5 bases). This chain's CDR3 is CSVVIGATDTQYF. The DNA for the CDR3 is TGCAGCGTTGTGATTGGGGCCACAGATACGCAGTATTTT.